The 14 T cell receptor beta chains below were found in one sample sequenced in a study of blood T cell repertoires in COVID-19. Clones were read by immunoSEQ multiplex PCR, and TCRdb kept only the in-frame ones, dropping some. The profile shows over 85,000 clones, more than 80% of them singletons. The sequenced sample was peripheral blood. The source is a human donor in a cohort sampled during active COVID-19.

The V and J genes are TRBV18 and TRBJ2-3, with D maybe TRBD2 (6 bases). Germline values: CDR1 KGHSH, CDR2 LQKENI. V was pared by 0 bases and J by 4 bases, with 14 bases between. The CDR3 has 16 amino acids. In nucleotides, the CDR3 is TGTGCCAGCTCACCACCGACTAGGGGACTCGCAGATACGCAGTATTTT. Translated, it gives CASSPPTRGLADTQYF.

This chain links TRBV14 with TRBJ2-7; tentative D call: TRBD2 (7 bases). Germline CDR1 and CDR2: SGHDN and FVKESK. Trimming took 4 bases from V and 7 from J, leaving 14 bases between them. This CDR3 has 13 amino acids. CDR3 region: CASSLSRGGEQYF. The CDR3 nucleotides read TGTGCCAGCAGCCTCTCAAGGGGGGGTGAGCAGTACTTC. The full variable domain, with the rest looked up from reference TRBV14 and TRBJ2-7, is EAGVTQFPSHSVIEKGQTVTLRCDPISGHDNLYWYRRVMGKEIKFLLHFVKESKQDESGMPNNRFLAERTGGTYSTLKVQPAELEDSGVYFCASSLSRGGEQYFGPGTRLTVT.

The J gene is TRBJ2-2, the V gene TRBV7-9; 8 bases are a match to TRBD1. The germline CDR1 and CDR2 sequences are SEHNR and FQNEAQ (reference sequence). The CDR3 has 15 amino acids. Trimming cost V 5 bases and J 5 bases; bases outside gene matches: 7. The CDR3: CASSPTRTGTGELFF. The CDR3 DNA reads TGTGCCAGCAGCCCAACCAGGACAGGGACCGGGGAGCTGTTTTTT.

The rearrangement links TRBV12-5 to TRBJ1-2; D unresolved. Trimming left V 4 bases short and J 8 bases short, with 14 bases between. Germline lookup yields CDR1 LGHNT and CDR2 FRNRAP. CDR3 length: 13 residues. CDR3: CASGSSLPGGYTF. CDR3 bases: TGTGCTAGTGGTTCTTCCTTGCCGGGGGGCTACACCTTC.

The rearrangement links TRBV5-6 to TRBJ1-1; tentatively, D is TRBD1 (6 bases). The CDR3 consists of 16 residues. V lost 0 bases and J 4 bases, leaving 16 bases between the germline ends. CDR1 and CDR2 from the germline V gene are SGHDT and YYEEEE. The DNA of the CDR3 is TGTGCCAGCAGCTTGGCCAGGACAGCACTTGGCACTGAAGCTTTCTTT. Translation gives CASSLARTALGTEAFF. Full variable domain (rest looked up from reference TRBV5-6 and TRBJ1-1): DAGVTQSPTHLIKTRGQQVTLRCSPKSGHDTVSWYQQALGQGPQFIFQYYEEEERQRGNFPDRFSGHQFPNYSSELNVNALLLGDSALYLCASSLARTALGTEAFFGQGTRLTVV.

This rearrangement joins TRBV2 to TRBJ2-6, with D possibly being TRBD1 (5 bases). Trimming left V 8 bases short and J 0 bases short, with 14 bases between. The germline V gene has CDR1 SNHLY and CDR2 FYNNEI. The CDR3 contains 16 residues. The CDR3 is CASHRFQGSGANVLTF. The CDR3 DNA follows: TGTGCCAGCCACCGCTTCCAGGGCTCTGGGGCCAACGTCCTGACTTTC.

The chain couples TRBV5-1 to TRBJ1-2, with TRBD1 identical over 7 bases. Germline V gene sequence: CDR1 SGHRS, CDR2 YFSETQ. The V segment lost 0 bases and the J segment 8 bases; nucleotides outside the gene matches: 4. The CDR3 contains 13 residues. CDR3 DNA sequence: TGCGCCAGCAGCTTGGTCCCAGGGGGGGGCTACACCTTC. It translates to CASSLVPGGGYTF.

This chain connects TRBV27 to TRBJ2-7; no definite D call. Germline V gene lookup returns CDR1 MNHEY and CDR2 SMNVEV (reference sequence). The CDR3 is made up of 14 amino acids. Deletions cut 0 bases from V and 0 bases from J, with 6 bases between. Written as DNA, the CDR3 is TGTGCCAGCAGTTTATCGTTCTCCTCCTACGAGCAGTACTTC. Its protein is CASSLSFSSYEQYF.

The rearrangement uses TRBV4-1 and TRBJ2-6; D is uncertain. V gave up 1 base and J gave up 0 bases, with 19 bases separating them. Germline V lookup: CDR1 MGHRA, CDR2 YSYEKL. The CDR3 covers 20 residues. The chain's CDR3 is CASSQAHTAQTLSGANVLTF. Here the CDR3 DNA reads TGCGCCAGCAGCCAAGCGCACACCGCACAAACCCTCTCTGGGGCCAACGTCCTGACTTTC.

V is TRBV19 and J is TRBJ2-4; possibly TRBD2 for D (6 bases). The CDR3 has 14 amino acids. CDR1 LNHDA and CDR2 SQIVND come from the germline V gene (reference sequence). V shed 6 bases and J shed 3 bases, with 12 bases lying between them. CDR3 DNA sequence: TGTGCCAGTAGGGAGGGACGGTTCAAAAACATTCAGTACTTC. Protein: CASREGRFKNIQYF.

In this sample, this clone turned up a few times. The chain joins TRBV19 to TRBJ2-1, with 7 bases lining up with TRBD2. The junction had 14 bases not matched to a gene; V was cut back by 3 bases and J by 3 bases. The germline CDR1 and CDR2 sequences are LNHDA and SQIVND (reference sequence). This CDR3 has 18 amino acids. The CDR3 bases are TGTGCCAGTAGTATTCCCCAGCCGGGACTATTGTACTACAATGAGCAGTTCTTC. Translating it yields CASSIPQPGLLYYNEQFF.

V gene TRBV7-9 combines with J gene TRBJ2-2; 7 bases line up with TRBD1. Germline CDR1 SEHNR, CDR2 FQNEAQ (reference sequence). The CDR3 is 14 residues long. After removal of 2 bases from V and 3 bases from J, the junction contained 0 bases not matched to a gene. Here the CDR3 reads CASSLTGDTGELFF. DNA of the CDR3: TGTGCCAGCAGCTTAACAGGGGACACCGGGGAGCTGTTTTTT. Complete variable domain (other parts from reference TRBV7-9 and TRBJ2-2): DTGVSQNPRHKITKRGQNVTFRCDPISEHNRLYWYRQTLGQGPEFLTYFQNEAQLEKSRLLSDRFSAERPKGSFSTLEIQRTEQGDSAMYLCASSLTGDTGELFFGEGSRLTVL.

The V call is TRBV19, the J call TRBJ2-1; D is possibly TRBD2 (7 bases). V gave up 3 bases and J gave up 0 bases, with 9 bases separating them. The germline gives CDR1 LNHDA, CDR2 SQIVND (reference sequence). This CDR3 has 15 amino acids. CDR3 residues: CASSMGGPSYNEQFF. CDR3 coding DNA: TGTGCCAGTAGTATGGGGGGGCCCTCCTACAATGAGCAGTTCTTC.

In its sample, this clone was seen once. The chain carries TRBV5-1 and TRBJ1-2, with a possible D match to TRBD1 (6 bases). Between the trimmed V and J ends, which lost 4 bases and 4 bases, there was a span of 17 bases. The CDR3 has 15 residues. Per the germline V gene, CDR1 is SGHRS and CDR2 is YFSETQ. The CDR3, as DNA: TGCGCCAGCAGCCCAGACGCCCAGGGGAGCTATGGCTACACCTTC. It translates to CASSPDAQGSYGYTF.